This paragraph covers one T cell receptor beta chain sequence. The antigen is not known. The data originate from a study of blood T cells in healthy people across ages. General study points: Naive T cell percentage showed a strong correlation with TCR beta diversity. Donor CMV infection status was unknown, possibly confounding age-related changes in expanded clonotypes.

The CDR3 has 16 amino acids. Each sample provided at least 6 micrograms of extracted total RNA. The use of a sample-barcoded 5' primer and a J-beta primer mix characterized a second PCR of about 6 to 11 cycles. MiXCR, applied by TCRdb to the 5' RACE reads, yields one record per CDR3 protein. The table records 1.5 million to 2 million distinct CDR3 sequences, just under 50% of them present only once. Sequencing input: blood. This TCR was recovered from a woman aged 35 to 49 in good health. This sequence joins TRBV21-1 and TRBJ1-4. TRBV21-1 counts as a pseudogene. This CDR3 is CASSKKAAATNEKLFF. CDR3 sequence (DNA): TGTGCCAGCAGCAAAAAGGCTGCGGCAACTAATGAAAAACTGTTTTTT.